This TCR beta chain was recovered during a study of vaccination and CD4 T cells after COVID-19. V trimming: 5 bases; J trimming: 4 bases; junction bases outside the gene matches: 9. This CDR3 has 15 amino acids. Per germline, CDR1 MNHNS and CDR2 SASEGT. Cultured CD4+ T cell DNA underwent sequencing with the Oncomine TCR Beta short-read assay. TCRdb reprocessed the PCR reads with MiXCR, giving one entry per CDR3 protein. The sample records 7,500 to 10,000 distinct CDR3 sequences, 35% to 50% being singletons. Treatment given: roughly ten-day PBMC culture with coronavirus spike peptide pools or control peptides (ViraFEST assay). Findings and limits, study-wide: From a median of about 20 to 38, SARS-CoV-2-reactive clonotypes increased, though not significantly. Spike mono-reactivity was found in 304 of 307 vaccine-specific clones from convalescent patients.

Details on this clonotype: What it recognizes is unknown.

The rearrangement uses TRBV6-1 and TRBJ1-1; TRBD1 matches 8 bases. Sequenced material: CD4+ T cells from blood, cultured in vitro. The TCR comes from a human donor who had recovered from COVID-19. The CDR3 loop reads CASSHLTGGTTEAFF. In DNA form, the CDR3 reads TGTGCCAGCAGTCACCTTACAGGGGGTACCACTGAAGCTTTCTTT.